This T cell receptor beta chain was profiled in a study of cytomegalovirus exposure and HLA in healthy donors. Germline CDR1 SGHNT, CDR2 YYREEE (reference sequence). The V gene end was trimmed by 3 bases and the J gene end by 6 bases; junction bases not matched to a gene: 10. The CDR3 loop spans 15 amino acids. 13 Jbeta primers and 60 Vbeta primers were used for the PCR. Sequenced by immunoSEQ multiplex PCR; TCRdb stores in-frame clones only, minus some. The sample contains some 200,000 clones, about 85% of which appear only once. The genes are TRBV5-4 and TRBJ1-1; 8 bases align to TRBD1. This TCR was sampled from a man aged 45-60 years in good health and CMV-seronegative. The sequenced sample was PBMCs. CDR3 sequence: CASSSDRVVGAEAFF. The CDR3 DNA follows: TGTGCCAGCAGCTCGGACAGGGTAGTGGGAGCTGAAGCTTTCTTT.